This is a list of T cell receptor beta chains from one sample in a study of CD8 T cells in ankylosing spondylitis. Each CDR3 protein gets one entry after TCRdb re-called the 5' RACE reads with MiXCR. The data show about 400,000 distinct CDR3 sequences, 20% to 25% seen once. Sequencing input: blood, either unsorted or a sorted T cell fraction (not recorded which). The receptor source for this set is a male donor with ankylosing spondylitis or in good health (not recorded which). CDR3s include the opening cysteine and the closing phenylalanine or tryptophan. D genes are given only for firm matches. The size entry is marked missing in some rows and otherwise reads once, few, many or a size class.

D,J,size,V,DNA,CDR3
.,TRBJ1-1,few,TRBV28,TGTGCCAGCAGGGACACAGGGCCTCTAGAGAACACTGAAGCTTTCTTT,CASRDTGPLENTEAFF
.,TRBJ2-3,.,TRBV5-6,TGTGCCAGCAGCGCAGGGGGGGATACGCAGTATTTT,CASSAGGDTQYF
.,TRBJ2-5,.,TRBV5-1,TGCGCCAGCAGCTACGGGCGGATGTCAACAAGACAAGAGACCCAGTACTTC,CASSYGRMSTRQETQYF
TRBD2,TRBJ2-3,few,TRBV20-1,TGCAGTGCTAGAGGAGCGGGGGGAACTAGCACAGATACGCAGTATTTT,CSARGAGGTSTDTQYF
TRBD2,TRBJ2-2,.,TRBV9,TGTGCCAGCAGCGTAGATCTAGCGGGTAACACCGGGGAGCTGTTTTTT,CASSVDLAGNTGELFF
.,TRBJ2-7,once,TRBV30,TGTGCCTGGACTAACGGGGTGGCCTACGAGCAGTACTTC,CAWTNGVAYEQYF
.,TRBJ2-1,.,TRBV7-2,TGTGCCAGCAGTCCCCGGTGGGGGGCCGGCTCCTACAATGAGCAGTTCTTC,CASSPRWGAGSYNEQFF
.,TRBJ2-1,.,TRBV12-1,TGTGCCAGCAGCTCCCAAGTGGGGCGCACCCCCTACAATGAGCAGTTCTTC,CASSSQVGRTPYNEQFF
.,TRBJ2-7,few,TRBV10-2,TGCGCCAGCAGGGACATAGCCTACGAGCAGTACTTC,CASRDIAYEQYF
TRBD1,TRBJ2-7,.,TRBV12-3/TRBV12-4,TGTGCCAGCAGACCAGCGACCGGGACAGGGGTCTACGAGCAGTACTTC,CASRPATGTGVYEQYF
.,TRBJ2-5,.,TRBV10-3,TGTGCCACACAAACAGGGAACCAAGAGACCCAGTACTTC,CATQTGNQETQYF
.,TRBJ2-2,.,TRBV10-3,TGTGCCATCACCGAGGGTGGGGATGTTAACACCGGGGAGCTGTTTTTT,CAITEGGDVNTGELFF
.,TRBJ2-3,few,TRBV4-2,TGTGCCAGCAGGAGTTCGATGCTAGATACGCAGTATTTT,CASRSSMLDTQYF
.,TRBJ2-2,.,TRBV19,TGTGCCAGTAGGAGTGCGAACACCGGGGAGCTGTTTTTT,CASRSANTGELFF
.,TRBJ2-1,.,TRBV2,TGTGCCAGCAGTCCAGGGTGGGGTGAGCAGTTCTTC,CASSPGWGEQFF
.,TRBJ2-7,few,TRBV25-1,TGTGCCAGCACCTTGGGGGGCCGGGCCCCCTTATTTTACGTCGAGCAGTACTTC,CASTLGGRAPLFYVEQYF
TRBD1,TRBJ2-7,.,TRBV2,TGTGCCAGCAGGGGGACAGGTCTATCCTACGAGCAGTACTTC,CASRGTGLSYEQYF
.,TRBJ2-7,.,TRBV27,TGTGCCAGCAGTTTCAGGGGAGAGTATTACGAGCAGTACTTC,CASSFRGEYYEQYF
.,TRBJ2-1,.,TRBV15,TGTGCCACCAGCAGAGAACGGGGTGAGCAGTTCTTC,CATSRERGEQFF
TRBD1,TRBJ2-5,.,TRBV29-1,TGCAGCGTTGAAGGACAGGGGAGCCGAGAGACCCAGTACTTC,CSVEGQGSRETQYF
TRBD2,TRBJ2-1,few,TRBV20-1,TGCAGTGCTAGAGATATAGAGCGGGGAAGCTATGAGCAGTTCTTC,CSARDIERGSYEQFF
.,TRBJ2-5,.,TRBV7-2,TGTGCCAGCAGCTTAGGCTCGGCGTCAGGGGTCCGAGAGACCCAGTACTTC,CASSLGSASGVRETQYF
TRBD1,TRBJ2-7,.,TRBV5-6,TGTGCCAGCAGCCAAATTCGTACGTGGGACAGTACCTACGAGCAGTACTTC,CASSQIRTWDSTYEQYF
.,TRBJ1-2,.,TRBV6-4,TGTGCCAGCAGTGTAAGGATACGGGGCTACACCTTC,CASSVRIRGYTF
.,TRBJ2-5,few,TRBV20-1,TGCAGTGCTCAGGAGGGTCAAGAGACCCAGTACTTC,CSAQEGQETQYF
.,TRBJ2-5,few,TRBV4-1,TGCGCCAGCAGCCAAGAAGGGCGAACCCAAGAGACCCAGTACTTC,CASSQEGRTQETQYF
.,TRBJ2-7,.,TRBV20-1,TGCAGTGCTAGAGATCCCAGGGCCTACGAGCAGTACTTC,CSARDPRAYEQYF
.,TRBJ2-5,.,TRBV20-1,TGCAGTGCTAGAGGTATCCTAGCATCATCAGAGACCCAGTACTTC,CSARGILASSETQYF
.,TRBJ2-2,few,TRBV27,TGTGCCAGCAAACTCGGAGCAGGGGACACCGGGGAGCTGTTTTTT,CASKLGAGDTGELFF
.,TRBJ1-2,.,TRBV28,TGTGCCAGCAGTTTTCAGGGGACTAACTATGGCTACACCTTC,CASSFQGTNYGYTF
.,TRBJ2-7,.,TRBV2,TGTGCCAGCAGGAACAGGGTTGGGGAGCAGTACTTC,CASRNRVGEQYF
TRBD1,TRBJ2-3,.,TRBV30,TGTGCCTGGGGACAGGGTGGGATTTTAGATACGCAGTATTTT,CAWGQGGILDTQYF
.,TRBJ2-7,.,TRBV20-1,TGCAGTGCGGTAGAGGAGGGAGGCGACGAGCAGTACTTC,CSAVEEGGDEQYF
TRBD1,TRBJ2-7,many,TRBV12-3/TRBV12-4,TGTGCCAGCAGGCCCGGGACAGGGTACTACGAGCAGTACTTC,CASRPGTGYYEQYF
TRBD2,TRBJ2-1,.,TRBV20-1,TGCAGTGCTAGAGATCTCGGGACTAGCTGGGTCAATGAGCAGTTCTTC,CSARDLGTSWVNEQFF
TRBD2,TRBJ2-7,.,TRBV20-1,TGCAGTGCTAGAGATCTGCTAGCGGAGGGCTACGAGCAGTACTTC,CSARDLLAEGYEQYF
TRBD1,TRBJ2-3,few,TRBV27,TGTGCCAGCAGCCTGCTGGGGACAGGGGAGGATACGCAGTATTTT,CASSLLGTGEDTQYF
TRBD1,TRBJ2-7,.,TRBV7-9,TGTGCCAGCAGGGGACAGGGGGCGAGCGAGCAGTACTTC,CASRGQGASEQYF
TRBD2,TRBJ2-1,few,TRBV20-1,TGCAGTGCTGGCTGGGGGGGTCCTAGAAATGAGCAGTTCTTC,CSAGWGGPRNEQFF
.,TRBJ2-2,few,TRBV9,TGTGCCAGCAGTACAGGGAGGGCCGGGGAGCTGTTTTTT,CASSTGRAGELFF
.,TRBJ1-6,.,TRBV4-1,TGCGCCAGCAGCCAAGGTAACCGAGCGAATTCACCCCTCCACTTT,CASSQGNRANSPLHF
.,TRBJ2-7,few,TRBV6-5,TGTGCCAGCAGTTACTCCATGGAGGCCTACGAGCAGTACTTC,CASSYSMEAYEQYF
.,TRBJ2-7,few,TRBV7-9,TGTGCCAGCAGCTCCCGGGACGGACTAAGCTCCTACGAGCAGTACTTC,CASSSRDGLSSYEQYF
.,TRBJ1-1,few,TRBV7-9,TGTGCCAGCAAGAGGGAATGGGGTGAAGCTTTCTTT,CASKREWGEAFF
TRBD1,TRBJ2-5,.,TRBV3-1,TGTGCCAGCAGCCAGGAAATTCAGGGGGCTCGCGAAGAGACCCAGTACTTC,CASSQEIQGAREETQYF
TRBD1,TRBJ1-4,few,TRBV12-3/TRBV12-4,TGTGCCAGCGGCCGTAGGGACAGGGAAGGTGAAAAACTGTTTTTT,CASGRRDREGEKLFF